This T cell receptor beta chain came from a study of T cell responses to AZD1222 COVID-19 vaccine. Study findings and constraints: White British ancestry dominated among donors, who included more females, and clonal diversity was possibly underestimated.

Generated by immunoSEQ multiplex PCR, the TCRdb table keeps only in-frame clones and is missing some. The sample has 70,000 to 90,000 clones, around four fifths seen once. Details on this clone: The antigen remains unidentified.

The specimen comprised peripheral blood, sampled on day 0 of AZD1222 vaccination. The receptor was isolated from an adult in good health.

The CDR3 spells CASSWTSGSYNEQFF. The CDR3 nucleotides read TGTGCCAGCAGCTGGACTAGCGGGTCCTACAATGAGCAGTTCTTC. This chain uses TRBV7-8 with TRBJ2-1; 11 bases fit TRBD2. V dropped 4 bases and J dropped 1; count of bases not matched to a gene: 0. Germline-derived CDR1 and CDR2 are SGHVS and FQNEAQ. The CDR3 covers 15 residues.